This TCR beta chain was profiled in a study of shared clonotypes between healthy human individuals (dated by TCRdb to about 2020). Study-level background: The cohort included three men and a couple of women between 18 and 49 years of age. The study deeply sequenced blood TCR repertoires of about five healthy adults to estimate repertoire size and the extent of clonotype sharing between individuals. To increase sequencing depth and limit assay-specific biases, TCR repertoire library preparation and sequencing were carried out by different laboratories using diverse techniques. Per donor, leukapheresis produced somewhere between about 0.9 and 10 billion PBMCs. The investigation overall reported the following: Because the study included a small number of donors, the genetic and exposure-history diversity represented was limited. Sampling was restricted to blood, and TCR repertoires in tissue are likely to differ from TCR repertoires in blood. Based on pairwise subsampling, the degree of clonotype sharing among donors was expected to be affected by sequencing depth.

Sequences SGHNT (CDR1) and YENEEA (CDR2) are obtained from the germline V gene. V loses 8 bases, J loses 4 bases, and the germline ends lie 9 bases apart. The CDR3 goes from the cysteine to the phenylalanine over 12 residues. The kept DNA is CDR3 alone, 36 bases in frame from the first base. This clone was detected once. There is no known antigen for this receptor. There are no base qualities to consult, and no much larger clone falls within one base. Donors were healthy HIV-negative adults with no recently reported acute infections or vaccinations. Every donor was a Caucasian adult residing in Nashville, Tennessee, USA. For unsorted samples, 75 million to 90 million PBMCs were counted and genomic DNA was extracted with the QIAamp DNA Blood Mini kit. After blood collection by leukapheresis, PBMCs were isolated using Ficoll-Histopaque density gradient centrifugation and then cryopreserved in the vapor phase of liquid nitrogen.

Using the deep immunoSEQ assay, multiplex PCR amplified TCR CDR3 regions from genomic DNA. Genomic DNA extracted from each cell subset was distributed evenly over all wells of several immunoSEQ 96-well plates, and each plate served as one replicate. Each replicate PCR for unsorted PBMC received roughly 0.3 ug genomic DNA, equal to 30,000 or so T cell genomes. Ten immunoSEQ deep assay plates were used to sequence unsorted PBMC genomic DNA. Purified libraries were quantified with a Qubit 3.0 fluorometer, sized on a Bioanalyzer 2100, and re-quantified with the KAPA Library Quantification kit. Each immunoSEQ 96-well plate was sequenced on its own single-read 150-cycle Illumina NextSeq 550 flow cell. Under the source paper's analysis protocol: Because the immunoSEQ output held only junctional sequences and lacked quality scores, the filtering could not match the filtering applied to full-length reads. Sequences were annotated with PyIR, a Python wrapper for IgBLAST v1.9, and V/J genes and CDR3 were assigned using IMGT germline references. Any read was removed if the V/J assignment was weak (E-value above 1e-6), the CDR3 was missing, or the read contained stop codons, out-of-frame junctions, or ambiguous translated residues. V3J clonotypes were defined as sequences sharing an identical inferred V gene, J gene, and CDR3 amino acid sequence. To compute the percentage overlap between repertoires, the number of shared unique clonotypes was divided by the size of the smaller repertoire. RTK rarefaction, the Chao1 estimator, and Recon v2.1 estimates of unobserved clonotypes were used to assess repertoire richness. Here the immuneACCESS table is served through TCRdb, limited to in-frame sequences with V and J called. Missing clones are a known gap in these copies; in checked studies unresolved V genes cover under half, and the rest lacks a known reason. D and trimming come from the DNA, and the V and J calls and clone size come from that table. Counted in this sample were around 500,000 clones; almost 80% of them appeared once. Approximately 12% of the sample lies in the top ten.

The material sequenced was PBMCs. The receptor's source is a woman aged 40 to 50 in good health. Some clones in this sample may be carry-over from other donors' samples. In this chain, TRBV11-3 is recombined with TRBJ2-1; the D gene identity is not certain. Here the CDR3 is given as CASGKSYNEQFF. The DNA reads as follows: TGTGCCAGCGGGAAGTCTTACAATGAGCAGTTCTTC.